The 2 T cell receptor beta chains below were found in one sample sequenced in a study of blood T cells in healthy people across ages (dated by TCRdb to about 2015). Receptors were amplified or captured by 5' RACE. Sequencing was carried out with an Illumina HiSeq 2500. A second PCR of about 6 to 11 cycles was performed with a sample-barcoded 5' primer and a J-beta primer mix. Starting from the raw public reads, TCRdb applied fastp trimming at Q25, assembled clones with MiXCR and retained in-frame beta chains. Entries that share a CDR3 protein sequence are merged under the most common genes and DNA. The sample yields fewer than 800,000 distinct CDR3 sequences; approximately 49% were counted once. The ten largest clones capture around a third of the sample. The material sequenced was blood. Every receptor here comes from a woman in her fifties or sixties in good health.

The chain couples TRBV20-1 to TRBJ2-5; 11 bases map to TRBD2. From germline, CDR1 is DFQATT and CDR2 SNEGSKA (reference sequence). This CDR3 has 14 amino acids. V was clipped by 5 bases and J by 11 bases; unmatched bases: 13. CDR3 coding DNA: TGCAGTGCTGAACTAGCGGGAGACCTCAATGAGCAGTACTTC. Protein: CSAELAGDLNEQYF.

CDR3 in amino acids: CASSPFSGYQETQYF. The DNA for the CDR3 is TGTGCCAGCTCACCATTTAGCGGGTACCAAGAGACCCAGTACTTC. The chain joins TRBV18 to TRBJ2-5, with TRBD2 matching 7 bases. The V gene end was trimmed by 2 bases and the J gene end by 0 bases; junction bases not matched to a gene: 3. The V gene's germline CDR1 is KGHSH and CDR2 LQKENI. The CDR3 loop spans 15 amino acids.